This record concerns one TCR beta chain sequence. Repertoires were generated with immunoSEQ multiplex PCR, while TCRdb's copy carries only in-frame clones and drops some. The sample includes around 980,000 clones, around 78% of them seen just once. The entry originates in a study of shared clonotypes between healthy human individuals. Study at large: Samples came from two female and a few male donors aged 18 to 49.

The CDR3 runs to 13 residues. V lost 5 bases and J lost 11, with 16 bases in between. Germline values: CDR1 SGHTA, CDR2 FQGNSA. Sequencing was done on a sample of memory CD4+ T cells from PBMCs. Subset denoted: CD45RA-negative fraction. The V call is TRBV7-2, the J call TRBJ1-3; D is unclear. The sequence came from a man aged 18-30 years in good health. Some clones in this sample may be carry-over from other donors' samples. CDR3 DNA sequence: TGTGCCAGCAGCGCCGGCCCGGGAGCCGCCATATATTTT. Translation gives CASSAGPGAAIYF.